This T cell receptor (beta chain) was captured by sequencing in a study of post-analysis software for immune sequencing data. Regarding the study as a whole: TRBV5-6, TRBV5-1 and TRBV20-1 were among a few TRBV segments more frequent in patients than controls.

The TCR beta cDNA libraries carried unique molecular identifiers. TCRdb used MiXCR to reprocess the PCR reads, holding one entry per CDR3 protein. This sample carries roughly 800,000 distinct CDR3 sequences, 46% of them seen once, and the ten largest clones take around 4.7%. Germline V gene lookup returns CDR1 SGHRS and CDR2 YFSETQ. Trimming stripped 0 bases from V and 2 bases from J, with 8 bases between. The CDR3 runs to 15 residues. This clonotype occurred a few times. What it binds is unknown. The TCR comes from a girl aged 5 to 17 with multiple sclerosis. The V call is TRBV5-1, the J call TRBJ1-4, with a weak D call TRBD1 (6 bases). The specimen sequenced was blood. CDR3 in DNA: TGCGCCAGCAGCTTGGGAGGACAGACTAATGAAAAACTGTTTTTT. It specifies CASSLGGQTNEKLFF.